These 27 T cell receptor beta chains share one sample of origin, sequenced in a study of cytomegalovirus exposure and HLA in healthy donors. Libraries were prepared by immunoSEQ multiplex PCR; TCRdb keeps only in-frame clonotypes and omits some of them. The table includes under 200,000 clones, 86% detected once. Source material: PBMCs. The receptor source for this set is a woman younger than 35 in good health and CMV-seronegative.

This clone has more than one count but fewer than ten. The chain is built from TRBV4-3 and TRBJ1-2; 10 positions match TRBD1. Germline trimming cut 1 base from V and 7 bases from J; bases unmatched to any gene: 3. The CDR3 runs to 14 residues. Germline CDR1 reads LGHNA; CDR2 reads YSLEER. CDR3: CASSQGGQGGGYTF. The CDR3, as DNA: TGCGCCAGCAGCCAAGGAGGACAGGGGGGTGGCTACACCTTC.

V gene TRBV6-1 combines with J gene TRBJ1-1, with 12 bases that match TRBD1. CDR3 size: 16 residues. Germline V gene data show CDR1 as MNHNS and CDR2 as SASEGT. Unmatched junction bases numbered 9, after V lost 3 bases and J lost 7 bases. The CDR3 region has the DNA TGTGCCAGCAGTGAGTATGCCGGGACAGGGGGCGTTGAAGCTTTCTTT. It translates to CASSEYAGTGGVEAFF.

This sequence joins TRBV27 and TRBJ2-2; 7 positions match TRBD1. The CDR3 length is 16 residues. Per germline, CDR1 MNHEY and CDR2 SMNVEV (reference sequence). Trimming took 6 bases from V and 3 from J; bases not matched to a gene: 10. CDR3 sequence reads: CASSPTGTAYTGELFF. As DNA, the CDR3 is TGTGCCAGCAGCCCCACCGGGACAGCGTACACCGGGGAGCTGTTTTTT.

This clone was seen once. The V gene is TRBV18, the J gene TRBJ2-5; no reliable D call. Deletions cut 1 base from V and 1 base from J, with 13 bases between. The V gene's germline CDR1 is KGHSH and CDR2 LQKENI. The CDR3 contains 16 residues. The CDR3 sequence: CASSPLFTAGQETQYF. Here the CDR3 DNA reads TGTGCCAGCTCACCACTATTTACTGCAGGCCAAGAGACCCAGTACTTC.

The genes are TRBV20-1 and TRBJ2-7; weak D call: TRBD1 (6 bases). V lost 3 bases and J 7 bases, leaving 10 bases between the germline ends. Germline loops: CDR1 DFQATT, CDR2 SNEGSKA (reference sequence). The CDR3 runs 11 residues. The CDR3, as DNA: TGCAGTGCTAGGGACAGAGGAGAGCAGTACTTC. Protein sequence: CSARDRGEQYF.

CDR3 residues: CASSQGTVDNQPQHF. The CDR3 region has the DNA TGCGCCAGCAGCCAAGGGACAGTGGACAATCAGCCCCAGCATTTT. This chain connects TRBV5-1 to TRBJ1-5; TRBD1 matches 7 bases. V gave up 4 bases and J gave up 3 bases; unmatched junction bases: 7. CDR1 SGHRS and CDR2 YFSETQ come from the germline V gene. CDR3 length: 15 residues.

A few counts support this clone. The chain recombines TRBV7-9 with TRBJ1-2; D is uncertain. Germline CDR1 SEHNR, CDR2 FQNEAQ (reference sequence). The V end was cut by 3 bases, the J end by 5 bases, with 10 bases between. The CDR3 covers 13 residues. Here the CDR3 reads CASSFDEEYGYTF. As DNA, the CDR3 is TGTGCCAGCAGCTTCGACGAGGAATATGGCTACACCTTC.

The chain combines TRBV29-1 with TRBJ1-3; D remains unclear. CDR3 size: 15 residues. Germline CDR1 reads SQVTM; CDR2 reads ANQGSEA. V shed 2 bases and J shed 2 bases, with 13 bases lying between them. CDR3 bases: TGCAGCGTTGAACCCCGGGGATTGACTGGAAACACCATATATTTT. It is translated as CSVEPRGLTGNTIYF. The whole variable domain, filled in from reference TRBV29-1 and TRBJ1-3, reads SAVISQKPSRDICQRGTSLTIQCQVDSQVTMMFWYRQQPGQSLTLIATANQGSEATYESGFVIDKFPISRPNLTFSTLTVSNMSPEDSSIYLCSVEPRGLTGNTIYFGEGSWLTVV.

The CDR3 DNA is TGCGCCAGCAGCAGGGGCGATGACTACGAGCAGTACTTC. Amino acid sequence: CASSRGDDYEQYF. The V gene is TRBV5-1, the J gene TRBJ2-7; D is perhaps TRBD1 (5 bases). The length of the CDR3 is 13 residues. The ends were cut back, 4 bases at V and 3 bases at J, with 11 bases in the middle. Germline CDR1 is SGHRS and CDR2 is YFSETQ.

This chain joins TRBV29-1 and TRBJ1-3, with 8 bases aligning to TRBD1. Trimming cost V 7 bases and J 0 bases; bases outside gene matches: 5. This CDR3 is built from 14 residues. The germline CDR1 and CDR2 sequences are SQVTM and ANQGSEA. The CDR3 loop is CSALGQGSGNTIYF. The CDR3 nucleotides read TGCAGCGCCTTAGGACAGGGCTCTGGAAACACCATATATTTT.

The chain links TRBV19 to TRBJ2-1, with TRBD1 identical over 9 bases. The germline V gene has CDR1 LNHDA and CDR2 SQIVND (reference sequence). The V segment lost 2 bases and the J segment 7 bases; nucleotides outside the gene matches: 9. The CDR3 sequence is 16 residues long. CDR3 nucleotides: TGTGCCAGTAGTATAACGGGACAGGGAGGGTGGAATGAGCAGTTCTTC. It translates to CASSITGQGGWNEQFF.

The chain employs TRBV12-5 and TRBJ2-7; D perhaps matches TRBD1 (6 bases). The CDR3 is 15 residues long. V dropped 3 bases and J dropped 4 bases, with 16 bases sitting between them. Germline V gene sequence: CDR1 LGHNT, CDR2 FRNRAP. CDR3 residues: CASGLSQGTIYEQYF. The CDR3 nucleotides read TGTGCTAGTGGTTTATCCCAGGGGACGATATACGAGCAGTACTTC.

The chain combines TRBV7-8 with TRBJ1-6, with a tentative D call TRBD1 (5 bases). Germline CDR1 reads SGHVS; CDR2 reads FQNEAQ. Trimming removed 2 bases from V and 4 bases from J, with 9 bases in between. This CDR3 has 15 amino acids. The CDR3 loop reads CASSLWGSYNSPLHF. The CDR3 coding sequence is TGTGCCAGCAGCTTATGGGGCAGTTATAATTCACCCCTCCACTTT.

The genes are TRBV7-9 and TRBJ2-7, with TRBD2 as a possible D gene (6 bases). Germline lookup yields CDR1 SEHNR and CDR2 FQNEAQ (reference sequence). The V and J ends lost 4 bases and 1 base respectively, with 11 bases between them. The CDR3 contains 14 residues. Here the CDR3 reads CASSSLEGSYEQYF. CDR3 in DNA: TGTGCCAGCAGCTCCTTGGAGGGGTCCTACGAGCAGTACTTC.

The V gene is TRBV30, the J gene TRBJ2-4, with D unresolved. Trimming removed 2 bases at V and 4 bases at J, with 9 bases between. The CDR3 is 13 residues long. Germline values: CDR1 GTSNPN, CDR2 SVGIG (reference sequence). The CDR3 DNA is TGTGCCTGGAGTAGTGGAGTGAAAAACATTCAGTACTTC. This codes for CAWSSGVKNIQYF. The variable domain in full, with the rest retrieved from reference TRBV30 and TRBJ2-4, is SQTIHQWPATLVQPVGSPLSLECTVEGTSNPNLYWYRQAAGRGLQLLFYSVGIGQISSEVPQNLSASRPQDRQFILSSKKLLLSDSGFYLCAWSSGVKNIQYFGAGTRLSVL.

This clone appeared a single time. This chain joins TRBV27 and TRBJ2-2; 7 nucleotides line up with TRBD1. CDR1 is MNHEY, CDR2 SMNVEV, per germline (reference sequence). The CDR3 consists of 14 residues. J gave up 4 bases and V 8 bases, and 7 bases lay outside the gene matches. CDR3 nucleotide sequence: TGTGCCAGCTCGCCGGGACAGTCCACCGGGGAGCTGTTTTTT. Translated, it gives CASSPGQSTGELFF.

The CDR3 region has the DNA TGTGCCAGCAGTGACCCACAGACCCGGGAAGCTTTCTTT. It codes for CASSDPQTREAFF. The rearrangement joins TRBV6-1 to TRBJ1-1; no reliable D call. V was trimmed by 3 bases and J by 8 bases, leaving 13 bases between them. Per germline, CDR1 MNHNS and CDR2 SASEGT. The CDR3 extends over 13 amino acids.

V and J are TRBV27 and TRBJ2-2, with TRBD1 matching over 9 bases. Unmatched junction bases numbered 1, after V lost 2 bases and J lost 6 bases. The CDR3 spans 14 residues. The germline gives CDR1 MNHEY, CDR2 SMNVEV (reference sequence). The CDR3 region is CASSLRDRAGELFF. CDR3 nucleotides: TGTGCCAGCAGTTTAAGGGACAGGGCCGGGGAGCTGTTTTTT.

The chain carries TRBV15 and TRBJ1-1; D unresolved. The CDR3 runs 17 residues. Germline CDR1 and CDR2: LNHNV and YYDKDF (reference sequence). With 0 bases removed from V and 1 base from J, the gap between germline ends came to 15 bases. The CDR3 spells CATSRDGETSANTEAFF. CDR3 coding DNA: TGTGCCACCAGCAGAGATGGGGAGACTAGTGCGAACACTGAAGCTTTCTTT.

The rearrangement joins TRBV5-1 to TRBJ2-3; 7 bases line up with TRBD2. CDR3 size: 15 residues. Germline V CDR1 and CDR2: SGHRS, YFSETQ. Trimming removed 4 bases from V and 6 bases from J; junction bases left unmatched: 11. CDR3: CASSIETLAADTQYF. In nucleotides, the CDR3 is TGCGCCAGCAGCATAGAAACTCTAGCGGCCGATACGCAGTATTTT.

This clone was counted between two and nine times. The chain carries TRBV9 and TRBJ2-5; 9 bases are shared with TRBD2. Germline V lookup: CDR1 SGDLS, CDR2 YYNGEE. The CDR3 has 18 amino acids. V dropped 4 bases and J dropped 4; count of bases not matched to a gene: 17. CDR3 amino acids: CASSPAPLAGGPGETQYF. CDR3 nucleotides: TGTGCCAGCAGCCCCGCTCCATTGGCGGGAGGGCCAGGAGAGACCCAGTACTTC. The full variable domain, with the rest looked up from reference TRBV9 and TRBJ2-5, is DSGVTQTPKHLITATGQRVTLRCSPRSGDLSVYWYQQSLDQGLQFLIQYYNGEERAKGNILERFSAQQFPDLHSELNLSSLELGDSALYFCASSPAPLAGGPGETQYFGPGTRLLVL.

This chain joins TRBV19 and TRBJ1-2; D not resolved. CDR1 and CDR2 (germline): LNHDA, SQIVND (reference sequence). The CDR3 runs 14 residues. Deletions cut 3 bases from V and 8 bases from J, with 16 bases between. CDR3 residues: CASSMLYPPVGYTF. The CDR3 coding sequence is TGTGCCAGTAGTATGTTGTACCCGCCGGTCGGCTACACCTTC.

This clone appeared a single time. This chain links TRBV2 with TRBJ2-7; 12 nucleotides agree with TRBD2. Germline V gene lookup returns CDR1 SNHLY and CDR2 FYNNEI. The J segment lost 6 bases and the V segment lost 5 bases, leaving 5 bases of the junction unmatched. The CDR3 contains 14 residues. CDR3 sequence reads: CASSRLAGEVEQYF. The CDR3 bases are TGTGCCAGCAGTAGACTAGCGGGAGAGGTCGAGCAGTACTTC.

This clone was picked up a small number of times. The chain links TRBV7-9 to TRBJ1-2; tentatively, D is TRBD1 (6 bases). Trimming pared 5 bases from V and 8 bases from J, leaving 12 bases between. The germline V gene encodes CDR1 SEHNR and CDR2 FQNEAQ (reference sequence). The CDR3 is 12 amino acids. The CDR3: CASSTMDRGYTF. The CDR3 region has the DNA TGTGCCAGCAGCACCATGGACAGAGGCTACACCTTC. Drawing the rest from reference TRBV7-9 and TRBJ1-2, the complete variable domain is DTGVSQNPRHKITKRGQNVTFRCDPISEHNRLYWYRQTLGQGPEFLTYFQNEAQLEKSRLLSDRFSAERPKGSFSTLEIQRTEQGDSAMYLCASSTMDRGYTFGSGTRLTVV.

The V and J genes are TRBV4-1 and TRBJ1-1; 7 nucleotides align to TRBD1. Germline CDR1 reads MGHRA; CDR2 reads YSYEKL. The trim removed 1 base at V and 0 bases at J, leaving 5 bases unmatched. The CDR3 length is 16 residues. CDR3 bases: TGCGCCAGCAGCCAAGGGGGACAGAACATGAACACTGAAGCTTTCTTT. Translated, it gives CASSQGGQNMNTEAFF.

This rearrangement joins TRBV10-3 to TRBJ2-1; maybe TRBD1 (5 bases). Germline V gene data show CDR1 as ENHRY and CDR2 as SYGVKD. V dropped 0 bases and J dropped 9 bases, with 15 bases sitting between them. CDR3 length: 15 amino acids. The DNA of the CDR3 is TGTGCCATCAGTGAGTCGCTAATCTCCGACAGTGAGCAGTTCTTC. Protein: CAISESLISDSEQFF.

This chain links TRBV14 with TRBJ2-7; D is unresolved. The germline gives CDR1 SGHDN, CDR2 FVKESK. V lost 4 bases and J 2 bases, leaving 21 bases between the germline ends. The CDR3 spans 17 residues. CDR3 bases: TGTGCCAGCAGCCCTCTGTTGAGTTTTTCTTACCCCTACGAGCAGTACTTC. Protein product: CASSPLLSFSYPYEQYF. Combining the CDR3 with reference TRBV14 and TRBJ2-7 gives the whole variable domain EAGVTQFPSHSVIEKGQTVTLRCDPISGHDNLYWYRRVMGKEIKFLLHFVKESKQDESGMPNNRFLAERTGGTYSTLKVQPAELEDSGVYFCASSPLLSFSYPYEQYFGPGTRLTVT.